These 13 T cell receptor beta chains were all obtained from the same sample, sequenced in a study of blood T cell repertoires in COVID-19. Clones were read by immunoSEQ multiplex PCR, and TCRdb kept only the in-frame ones, dropping some. Counted here are some 40,000 clones, 86% occurring once; the ten biggest clones make up more than 4.5%. The sample was peripheral blood. Source of these receptors: a man aged 40-49 years with active COVID-19.

The chain carries TRBV4-1 and TRBJ1-6, with a possible D match to TRBD1 (6 bases). Trimming left V 1 base short and J 10 bases short, with 17 bases between. CDR1 MGHRA and CDR2 YSYEKL come from the germline V gene. The CDR3 totals 16 residues. CDR3 in DNA: TGCGCCAGCAGCCAAGCTCAGCACAGGGAAGTATCACCCCTCCACTTT. Protein sequence: CASSQAQHREVSPLHF.

This chain connects TRBV6-1 to TRBJ1-4; possible D gene TRBD1, 5 bases. This CDR3 is built from 14 residues. V lost 1 base and J 8 bases, leaving 11 bases between the germline ends. The germline V gene has CDR1 MNHNS and CDR2 SASEGT. The CDR3: CASSEGQGGEKLFF. The CDR3 region has the DNA TGTGCCAGCAGTGAAGGCCAGGGAGGGGAAAAACTGTTTTTT.

V and J are TRBV19 and TRBJ1-1; 9 nucleotides align to TRBD1. J lost 3 bases, V lost 4 bases, and 3 bases had no gene match. The CDR3 loop spans 14 amino acids. Germline CDR1 LNHDA, CDR2 SQIVND (reference sequence). CDR3 loop: CASSNRGPDTEAFF. The CDR3 bases are TGTGCCAGTAGTAACAGGGGGCCGGACACTGAAGCTTTCTTT.

The CDR3 sequence: CASSSWQTQYF. The CDR3 DNA reads TGTGCCAGCAGTTCGTGGCAGACCCAGTACTTC. The genes are TRBV2 and TRBJ2-5, with unresolved D. The CDR3 is 11 amino acids. Trimming removed 5 bases at V and 6 bases at J, with 7 bases between. The germline gives CDR1 SNHLY, CDR2 FYNNEI. The whole variable domain, remainder taken from reference TRBV2 and TRBJ2-5, is EPEVTQTPSHQVTQMGQEVILRCVPISNHLYFYWYRQILGQKVEFLVSFYNNEISEKSEIFDDQFSVERPDGSNFTLKIRSTKLEDSAMYFCASSSWQTQYFGPGTRLLVL.

The V call is TRBV18, the J call TRBJ1-5, with D perhaps TRBD1 (6 bases). Per germline, CDR1 KGHSH and CDR2 LQKENI. The CDR3 length is 15 residues. The ends were cut back, 6 bases at V and 0 bases at J, with 12 bases in the middle. CDR3 coding DNA: TGTGCCAGCTCCCCTGGACAGTCTAGCAATCAGCCCCAGCATTTT. Its protein is CASSPGQSSNQPQHF.

The DNA of the CDR3 is TGTGCCAGCAGCGTAGAGGTAGGGACTAGCGGGAGGGGCTACGAGCAGTACTTC. It yields the protein CASSVEVGTSGRGYEQYF. This sequence joins TRBV9 and TRBJ2-7, with 16 bases aligning to TRBD2. CDR3 length: 18 amino acids. CDR1 and CDR2 (germline): SGDLS, YYNGEE. V dropped 0 bases and J dropped 3; count of bases not matched to a gene: 6.

V gene TRBV5-3 combines with J gene TRBJ1-3, with 10 bases matching TRBD1. TRBV5-3 is marked as an open reading frame, function uncertain. The junction had 9 bases not matched to a gene; V was cut back by 5 bases and J by 1 base. The CDR3 has 17 amino acids. CDR3 nucleotide sequence: TGTGCCAGAAGGTCCGGGACAGGGGTTCGGTCTGGAAACACCATATATTTT. It yields the protein CARRSGTGVRSGNTIYF.

A single count supports this clone. The J gene is TRBJ2-5, the V gene TRBV7-3; D may be TRBD2 (6 bases). Germline CDR1 is SGHTA and CDR2 is FQGTGA. V lost 5 bases, J lost 5 bases, and 18 bases lay in between. CDR3 length: 15 amino acids. CDR3 loop: CASSRLGGPGETQYF. For the CDR3, the DNA is TGTGCCAGCAGCCGCCTTGGAGGGCCGGGGGAGACCCAGTACTTC.

The genes are TRBV6-6 and TRBJ2-7; 7 positions match TRBD1. The CDR3 is made up of 12 amino acids. Unmatched junction bases numbered 5, after V lost 7 bases and J lost 5 bases. The V gene's germline CDR1 is MNHNY and CDR2 SVGAGI (reference sequence). CDR3 nucleotides: TGTGCCAGCAACGGACAGGTAAACGAGCAGTACTTC. Its protein product is CASNGQVNEQYF.

The CDR3 nucleotides read TGTGCCAGCAGCCAATATAGGGTCCCGGGACAGGGATCCTACAATGAGCAGTTCTTC. The encoded protein is CASSQYRVPGQGSYNEQFF. The gene calls are TRBV16 and TRBJ2-1; 9 bases line up with TRBD1. The germline CDR1 and CDR2 sequences are KGHSY and FQNENV. There are 19 residues in the CDR3. The junction had 11 bases not matched to a gene; V was cut back by 1 base and J by 1 base.

V gene TRBV5-8 combines with J gene TRBJ2-1; possible D gene TRBD1, 5 bases. CDR1 is SGHTS and CDR2 is YDEGEE in the germline V gene. The CDR3 spans 14 residues. V was clipped by 0 bases and J by 6 bases, with 10 bases between them. The CDR3 reads CASSLDRRGNEQFF. CDR3 DNA: TGTGCCAGCAGCTTGGATCGAAGGGGCAATGAGCAGTTCTTC.

This rearrangement joins TRBV14 to TRBJ2-1; 12 nucleotides line up with TRBD1. After removal of 2 bases from V and 10 bases from J, the junction contained 6 bases not matched to a gene. Germline V gives CDR1 SGHDN, CDR2 FVKESK. This CDR3 comprises 15 residues. CDR3: CASSQWDRGPGEQFF. CDR3 bases: TGTGCCAGCAGCCAATGGGACAGGGGGCCGGGGGAGCAGTTCTTC.

The rearrangement uses TRBV4-1 and TRBJ1-6; TRBD1 matches 7 bases. The CDR3 is 16 residues long. CDR1 is MGHRA and CDR2 is YSYEKL in the germline V gene. Trimming at V came to 1 base and at J to 7 bases, leaving 7 bases not matched to a gene. The DNA of the CDR3 is TGCGCCAGCAGCCAAGGACAGGGCACCCCGAATTCACCCCTCCACTTT. Translating gives CASSQGQGTPNSPLHF.